A single TCR beta chain is shown here with its context. Its specificity is not known. The sample belongs to a study of blood T cell dynamics during melanoma immunotherapy. Study-level points and caveats: Whether repertoire-driving clones were melanoma-specific could not be determined.

Trimming removed 5 bases from V and 6 bases from J, with 19 bases in between. The germline V gene has CDR1 SGHTA and CDR2 FQGTGA. CDR3 size: 16 residues. The method was immunoSEQ multiplex PCR; TCRdb's version includes in-frame clones alone and lacks a portion of them. The data contain about 6,300 clones, 80% to 95% of them singletons. Time point reported: pre-treatment baseline. Apart from two fast progressors, RECIST 1.1 response was judged 12 weeks post-infusion. Source: cell-free DNA from blood, taken from a patient treated with checkpoint blockade. The V gene is TRBV7-3, the J gene TRBJ2-2; unclear D gene. This sequence was found in a human donor with melanoma. The CDR3 coding sequence is TGTGCCAGCAGCCAGAACGTTTTTTTTGGTTCCGGGGAGCTGTTTTTT. It specifies CASSQNVFFGSGELFF.